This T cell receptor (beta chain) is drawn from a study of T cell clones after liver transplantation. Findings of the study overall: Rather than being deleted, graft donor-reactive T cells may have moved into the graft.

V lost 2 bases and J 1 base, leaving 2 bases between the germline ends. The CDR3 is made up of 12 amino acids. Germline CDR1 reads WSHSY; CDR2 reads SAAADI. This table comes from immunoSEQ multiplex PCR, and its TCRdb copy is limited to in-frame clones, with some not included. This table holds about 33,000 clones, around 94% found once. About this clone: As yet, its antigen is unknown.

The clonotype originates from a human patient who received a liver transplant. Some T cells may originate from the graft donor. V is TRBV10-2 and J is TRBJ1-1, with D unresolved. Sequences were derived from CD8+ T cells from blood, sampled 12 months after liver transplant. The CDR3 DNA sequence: TGCGCCAGCAGTGAGGGGAACACTGAAGCTTTCTTT. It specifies CASSEGNTEAFF.